The rows below give T cell receptor beta chains drawn from one sample of a study of T cells in Graves' hyperthyroidism and ophthalmopathy. One entry per CDR3 protein results from TCRdb running MiXCR on the multiplex PCR reads. This sample has approximately 640,000 distinct CDR3 sequences, with 17% found just once. Material: blood. The receptor set was obtained from a man aged 45 to 65 with Graves' hyperthyroidism. CDR3s include the opening cysteine and the closing phenylalanine or tryptophan. D genes are given only for firm matches. Expanded clones are given a class, and other clones once, few, many or no size at all.

TRBJ1-2,TRBV19,-,many,TGTGCCAGTAGTCTCCGGACGACTAACTATGGCTACACCTTC,CASSLRTTNYGYTF
TRBJ1-1,TRBV6-1,TRBD1,few,TGTGCCAGCAGATCCGGGACAGGGTCAAATTTGGACACTGAAGCTTTCTTT,CASRSGTGSNLDTEAFF
TRBJ2-3,TRBV3-1,-,-,TGTGCCAGCAGCCGAACCACGTTGGGGACAGATACGCAGTATTTT,CASSRTTLGTDTQYF
TRBJ1-2,TRBV19,-,many,TGTGCCAGTAGTAGAGTCGAGGATGGCTACACCTTC,CASSRVEDGYTF
TRBJ1-1,TRBV15,-,few,TGTGCCACCAGCGATTGGGATACAGGGTACACTGAAGCTTTCTTT,CATSDWDTGYTEAFF
TRBJ2-1,TRBV18,-,-,TGTGCCAGCTCAGTTCAGGAAGGGCTAGCGCGAGCTCCAGAACACAATGAGCAGTTCTTC,CASSVQEGLARAPEHNEQFF
TRBJ2-4,TRBV6-1,-,-,TGTGCCAGCAGTCGGGACTTCCTCGGGGGAAACATTCAGTACTTC,CASSRDFLGGNIQYF
TRBJ2-5,TRBV7-9,TRBD1,-,TGTGCCAGCAGCCGTGTCCTTCAGACAGGGGAGACCCAGTACTTC,CASSRVLQTGETQYF
TRBJ2-1,TRBV29-1,-,-,TGCAGCGTTGCACCGGGACATTTATCTCAGTTCTTC,CSVAPGHLSQFF
TRBJ2-7,TRBV12-3/TRBV12-4,-,once,TGTGCCAGCAGCCCTCAGTGGGGCTACGAGCAGTACTTC,CASSPQWGYEQYF
TRBJ2-7,TRBV7-9,-,-,TGTGCCAGCAGCCGGTCGGGGCTGGGGGACCTATACGAGCAGTACTTC,CASSRSGLGDLYEQYF
TRBJ1-3,TRBV20-1,-,few,TGCAGTGCCAGCGCAGGGTCTGGAAACACCATATATTTT,CSASAGSGNTIYF
TRBJ2-6,TRBV4-1,-,-,TGCGCCAGCAGCCATCAGTATAGGAGTTCCGGGGCCATCGTCCTGACTTTC,CASSHQYRSSGAIVLTF
TRBJ2-7,TRBV7-9,-,few,TGTGCCAGCATCAACGAGCTCAACTACGAGCAGTACTTC,CASINELNYEQYF
TRBJ2-5,TRBV14,-,few,TGTGCCAGCAGCCAAGTTTCAGCGTTTGGAGAGACCCAGTACTTC,CASSQVSAFGETQYF
TRBJ2-3,TRBV9,-,-,TGTGCCAGCTGTCGGGGTGGACTAAGCACAGATACGCAGTATTTT,CASCRGGLSTDTQYF
TRBJ2-6,TRBV12-3/TRBV12-4,TRBD1,many,TGTGCCAGCAGGCACAGACAGGGAAGCTCTGGGGCCAACGTCCTGACTTTC,CASRHRQGSSGANVLTF
TRBJ1-6,TRBV2,-,many,TGTGCCAGCACTGTTTGGACAGATAATTCACCCCTCCACTTT,CASTVWTDNSPLHF